This T cell receptor (beta chain) was obtained from a study of T cell changes during pregnancy in multiple sclerosis. The data were produced by immunoSEQ multiplex PCR, yet TCRdb's version contains in-frame clones alone and is incomplete. This table holds roughly 50,000 clones, more than 85% found once. The CDR3 has 14 residues. Per germline, CDR1 MGHDK and CDR2 SYGVNS. Trimming cost V 5 bases and J 5 bases, with 15 bases left between them. This clone was found once. Material: peripheral blood, obtained after pregnancy. The TCR was taken from a female donor in good health, enrolled as a control in a pregnancy study. This chain links TRBV25-1 with TRBJ1-1; the D gene is possibly TRBD1 (6 bases). The CDR3 DNA is TGTGCCAGCAGTCACCGACAGAGGGGGACTGAAGCTTTCTTT. Its protein is CASSHRQRGTEAFF.